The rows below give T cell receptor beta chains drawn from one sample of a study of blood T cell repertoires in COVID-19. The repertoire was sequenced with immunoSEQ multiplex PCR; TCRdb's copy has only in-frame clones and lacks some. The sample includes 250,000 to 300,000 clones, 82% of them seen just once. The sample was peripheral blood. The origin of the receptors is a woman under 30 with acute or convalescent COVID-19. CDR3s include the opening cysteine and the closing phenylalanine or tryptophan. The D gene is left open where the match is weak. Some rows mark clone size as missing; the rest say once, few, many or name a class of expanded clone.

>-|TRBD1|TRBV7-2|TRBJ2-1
CASSLAGTETYNEQFF
TGTGCCAGCAGCTTAGCCGGGACAGAGACCTACAATGAGCAGTTCTTC
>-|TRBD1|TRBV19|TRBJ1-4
CASSSRTGVVRLFF
TGTGCCAGTAGCTCCCGGACAGGGGTGGTAAGGCTGTTTTTT
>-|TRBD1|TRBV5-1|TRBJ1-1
CASSLAGQGTEAFF
TGCGCCAGCAGCTTGGCGGGACAGGGCACTGAAGCTTTCTTT
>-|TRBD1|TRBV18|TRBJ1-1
CASSPGQGPEAFF
TGTGCCAGCTCACCCGGACAGGGGCCCGAAGCTTTCTTT
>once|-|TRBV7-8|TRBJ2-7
CASSARGEQYF
TGTGCCAGCAGTGCCCGGGGGGAGCAGTACTTC
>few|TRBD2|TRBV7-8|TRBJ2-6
CASSFRGDRSGANVLTF
TGTGCCAGCAGCTTTCGGGGGGACCGCTCTGGGGCCAACGTCCTGACTTTC
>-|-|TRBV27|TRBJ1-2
CASSLDTRYGYTF
TGTGCCAGCAGTTTAGATACGCGCTATGGCTACACCTTC
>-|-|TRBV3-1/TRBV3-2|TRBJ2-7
CASSQEPRPYEQYF
TGTGCCAGCAGCCAAGAGCCTAGACCCTACGAGCAGTACTTC
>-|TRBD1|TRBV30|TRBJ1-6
CAWRIVTGTGVYSPLHF
TGTGCCTGGAGAATTGTGACTGGAACAGGGGTGTATTCACCCCTCCACTTT
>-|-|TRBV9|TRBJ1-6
CASSLGPDRSSYNSPLHF
TGTGCCAGCAGCCTCGGGCCAGACAGGAGCTCCTATAATTCACCCCTCCACTTT
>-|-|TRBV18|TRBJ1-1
CASSPTGQTYSTEAFF
TGTGCCAGCTCACCAACAGGACAAACCTATAGCACTGAAGCTTTCTTT
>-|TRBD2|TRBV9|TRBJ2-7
CASSVASSGSFYEQYF
TGTGCCAGCAGCGTAGCTTCTAGCGGGAGTTTTTACGAGCAGTACTTC
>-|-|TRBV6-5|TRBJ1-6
CASSQRGGVGSPLHF
TGTGCCAGCAGTCAACGCGGGGGTGTTGGTTCACCCCTCCACTTT
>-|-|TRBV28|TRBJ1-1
CAVGGGWLGEAFF
TGTGCCGTAGGGGGGGGTTGGTTAGGTGAAGCTTTCTTT
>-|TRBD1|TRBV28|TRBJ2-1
CASSFFTDRHSYNEQFF
TGTGCCAGCAGTTTCTTCACGGACAGGCACTCCTACAATGAGCAGTTCTTC
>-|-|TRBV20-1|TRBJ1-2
CSARRVGYTF
TGCAGTGCTAGGAGGGTTGGCTACACCTTC
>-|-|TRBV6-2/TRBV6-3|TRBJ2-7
CASGPNGTPTNEQYF
TGTGCCAGCGGCCCTAACGGGACTCCTACCAACGAGCAGTACTTC
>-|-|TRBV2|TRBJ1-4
CASREDRANEKLFF
TGTGCCAGCAGGGAAGATCGTGCTAATGAAAAACTGTTTTTT
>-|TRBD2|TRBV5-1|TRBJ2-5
CASSLNPGTNQETQYF
TGCGCCAGCAGCCTAAATCCCGGGACTAACCAAGAGACCCAGTACTTC
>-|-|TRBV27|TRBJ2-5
CASSFRSATGETQYF
TGTGCCAGCAGTTTTCGTTCAGCAACGGGGGAGACCCAGTACTTC
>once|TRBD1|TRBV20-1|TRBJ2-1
CSARGQVEQFF
TGCAGTGCAAGAGGACAGGTTGAGCAGTTCTTC
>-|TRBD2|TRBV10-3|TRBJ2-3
CAISPSPGLAGGMTDTQYF
TGTGCCATCAGCCCCTCCCCGGGACTAGCGGGAGGGATGACAGATACGCAGTATTTT
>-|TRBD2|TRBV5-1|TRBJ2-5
CASSNRLAGESETQYF
TGCGCCAGCAGCAACAGACTAGCGGGAGAGTCAGAGACCCAGTACTTC
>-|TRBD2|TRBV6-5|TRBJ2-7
CASVRTSGPREQYF
TGTGCCAGCGTAAGGACTAGCGGCCCTCGGGAGCAGTACTTC
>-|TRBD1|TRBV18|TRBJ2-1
CASSRGPGTGPNNEQFF
TGTGCCAGCTCACGGGGACCCGGGACAGGGCCGAACAATGAGCAGTTCTTC
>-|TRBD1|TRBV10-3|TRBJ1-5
CAIWAGGFDQPQHF
TGTGCCATCTGGGCAGGGGGATTCGATCAGCCCCAGCATTTT
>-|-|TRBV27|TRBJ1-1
CASTLLWGQGTEAFF
TGTGCCAGCACCCTCCTTTGGGGGCAGGGGACTGAAGCTTTCTTT
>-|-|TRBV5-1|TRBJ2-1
CASSPALGAGYNEQFF
TGCGCCAGCAGCCCCGCGCTGGGGGCTGGCTACAATGAGCAGTTCTTC